What follows describes a single TCR beta chain. In its sample, this clone was seen once. Its antigen specificity is not known. No base quality values were provided; no much bigger clone lies one nucleotide off. Library preparation was by the immunoSEQ multiplex PCR assay. For the multiplex PCR, a mixture combining 60 forward primers for TCR Vbeta segments and 13 reverse primers for TCR Jbeta segments was used. Amplification of the CDR3 region of rearranged TCR beta genes was performed with a multiplex PCR assay on genomic DNA. The Illumina HiSeq System was used to sequence the amplified TCR beta libraries as 87-base-pair reads. Per the source publication's procedure: Across the roughly 670 repertoires, a later analysis counted 78 million or so unique TCR beta chains, roughly 11 million of which were shared by at least two donors. A nearest-neighbor algorithm error-corrected the raw reads and collapsed the reads into unique sequences, merging closely related sequences to remove PCR and sequencing errors. V, D and J gene segments were assigned by aligning CDR3 sequences to IMGT reference sequences. For a sequence to be retained, a match of at least six nucleotides was required to both a V gene segment and a J gene segment. A rearrangement counted as productive if the CDR3 had no stop codons and remained in frame with V and J, and every other rearrangement counted as non-productive. Following IMGT convention, CDR3 was defined as the stretch from the second conserved V-encoded cysteine to the conserved J-encoded phenylalanine. The earlier analysis of a few hundred of the donors excluded any sequence lacking an unambiguous match to a single V gene segment. An earlier analysis of 587 of the donors called V segments functional above 56.7% productive rearrangements and segregating when the between-donor standard deviation exceeded 5%. A statistical classification framework was developed to diagnose cytomegalovirus status using the catalog of TCR beta chain sequences. In a later analysis, TCR nucleotide sequences were compared against IMGT/GENE-DB human TR gene sequences so that V and J genes could be assigned. A later analysis assigned CDR3 sequences and most-parsimonious VDJ recombination scenarios with the TCRdist pipeline. A later analysis defined each TCR beta chain by its CDR3 amino acid sequence plus V-gene family, and excluded reads lacking a unique V-gene family. In a later analysis, some 600 highly shared, low-generation-probability nucleotide sequences were removed to address suspected cross-contamination and a sequencing artifact. For each public chain, a later analysis derived a clonal expansion index from normalized ranks of inferred template counts within each repertoire. In a later analysis, generation probabilities were computed with a VDJ recombination model fitted to out-of-frame rearrangements, and the resulting probabilities were checked against IGoR. A later analysis scored TCR-TCR, TCR-HLA and TCR-CMV co-occurrence with hypergeometric tests, applying a repertoire-size bias correction to TCR pairs. A later analysis estimated false discovery rates by permuting HLA or CMV assignments 20 times. In a later analysis, co-occurring TCRs were grouped using DBSCAN, with TCRdist sequence similarity added in when clustering inside HLA-allele-positive subsets. For co-occurrence clustering, repertoires with fewer than 30,000 or more than 120,000 public chains were excluded, along with roughly 5 repertoires with anomalous nucleotide sharing. What TCRdb holds here is the immuneACCESS table cut down to in-frame rearrangements. Part of the clones is not present; checked against another copy, under half of the missing clones reflect an unresolved V gene, and the others are unexplained. From that table come the V and J calls and clone size; the DNA was used to work out D and trimming. The sample includes some 76,000 clones, with about four fifths observed a single time. Around an eighth of the sample rests with the top ten.

Spanning cysteine to phenylalanine, the CDR3 consists of 16 amino acids. Kept here is only the CDR3 DNA, which spans 48 bases and is read in frame from base 1. The sample comes from a study of cytomegalovirus exposure and HLA in healthy donors (dated by TCRdb to between 2016 and 2019). The study in broad terms: An earlier analysis of some 600 of the donors reported over 250 Gb of sequence data and 95 million to 120 million unique TCR beta sequences obtained from about 179 million T cells. An early release that covered around 590 HLA-typed donors contained about 300 gigabases of sequencing data and some 87 million unique TCR sequences. The genetic ancestry cluster associated with self-reported Caucasian donors included 80% to 90% of the roughly 410 genotyped donors. The study aimed to test whether cataloging public T cell receptors could reveal signatures of past pathogen exposure. The study used immunosequencing to profile the T cell repertoires of some 600 subjects and linked those repertoires to cytomegalovirus serostatus. A separate validation cohort of more than 100 different subjects was used in addition to the roughly 700-subject first cohort. To predict cytomegalovirus infection status, the study combined high-throughput TCR immunosequencing, statistical association of individual TCRs with disease status, and machine learning. In a later analysis, previously published TCR beta repertoires from several hundred donors were re-analyzed and high-resolution HLA genotyping was added so that TCR occurrence patterns could be studied. In the later analysis, no new phenotypic data were used to find candidate immune exposures; instead, reliance was placed on TCR beta sequences and their occurrence across donors. In an earlier analysis of roughly 600 of the donors, high-throughput TCR beta sequencing was used to judge whether each TCR beta V gene segment behaved as functional or pseudogenic. Alongside the repertoire data, information on donor age, sex, ethnicity and CMV serostatus was compiled. A later genetic analysis took genome-wide SNP genotypes for about three fifths of the roughly 700 donors and used that subset as a discovery cohort. Every discovery cohort repertoire had been produced on one sequencing platform. Both class I and class II loci were covered by HLA typing, at four-digit resolution. Typing coverage differed by locus: A, B, C, DRB1 and DQB1 were typed in about 620-640 donors, DQA1 in roughly 510, DPA1 in some 610, and DPB1 in around 490. A handful of DR-DQ haplotypes were handled as single units for association and clustering because linkage in the cohort was strong. On average, roughly 240,000 unique TCR beta nucleotide sequences were sequenced per donor among 398 genotyped donors of the cohort, with about 17% of those sequences being non-productive. Overall results and qualifications from the work: A later analysis associated about 16,000 TCR beta sequences with specific HLA alleles at a false discovery rate of 0.05. Several of the top co-occurrence clusters appeared to be linked to parvovirus B19, influenza, CMV and Epstein-Barr virus, according to a later analysis. Some IMGT-functional V segments, including TRBV6-2 and TRBV6-3, could not be told apart with the 87-base-pair reads, so those segments were excluded. Only TCR beta chains were sequenced in this cohort, and the absence of alpha or paired-chain data limited detectable features. In vitro tests confirmed that a few of the cytomegalovirus-associated TCR beta chains recognize cytomegalovirus antigens. A group of highly shared sequence variants was considered likely to be a technical artifact of the sequencing pipeline. For the cohort, immune exposure information was limited to CMV serostatus. In both the original and validation cohorts, the classifier was reported to diagnose cytomegalovirus status with high specificity and sensitivity. In an earlier analysis of several hundred of the donors, most TCR beta V segments were observed in productive rearrangements about 87% or about 30% of the time, broadly matching IMGT annotations. In a later genetic analysis, a missense DCLRE1C variant was associated with V-gene and J-gene trimming of TCR beta chains, and the association was replicated in an independent cohort. A further reported finding was that TCR beta sequences accurately predicted the HLA-A and HLA-B alleles for most subjects in the first cohort. Most CMV-associated TCR beta chains appeared to be HLA-restricted in a later analysis, and the HLA associations seemed to be driven largely by CMV exposure. Because HLA typing was unavailable for some donors at each locus, only the typed subset was used in association tests. A later analysis found that TCR association rates varied across HLA loci, with DRB1 alleles showing the most associated TCRs and HLA-C alleles the fewest. The presence/absence analyses assumed that sequencing depth was roughly uniform across donors, and that assumption may not be true. Compared with the roughly 600-donor mean, donors in an Asian-associated ancestry cluster had fewer N-insertions in productive TCRs, according to a later genetic analysis. When HLA alleles, especially DR and DQ, strongly co-occurred, TCR associations were difficult to assign to individual alleles. It was suggested by the authors that the approach could potentially be generalized to other disease states and immunological phenotypes. The study listed 150 to 200 TCR beta chains as associated with cytomegalovirus. Correlated functional status among segregating V segments might reflect linkage disequilibrium, but an unknown experimental factor could not be ruled out. Over 15 rarely observed V segments, including chromosome 9 orphons, were excluded from the earlier analysis of some 590 of the donors because counts were too low. A later analysis found that HLA-associated TCR beta chains were more clonally expanded and had lower generation probabilities than equally common non-associated chains. Most TCR sequences were observed very rarely across donors, whereas some public TCRs were present in many individuals.

The cohort comprised fewer than 700 healthy bone marrow donors. All cohort members were sampled while nominally healthy, although unrecorded immune exposures were likely present. The donor was CMV seropositive and belonged to the group of 250 to 350 seropositive cohort members. Each donor provided a peripheral blood sample, and peripheral blood mononuclear cells were used for TCR beta sequencing. Genomic DNA extraction from the blood cell samples was performed with the Qiagen DNeasy Blood Extraction Kit. The sequence was collected from a male donor in good health and CMV-seropositive. Recombination joined TRBV21-1 with TRBJ1-1; the table's D gene call, TRBD1, was not cross checked with the DNA. TRBV21-1 is designated a pseudogene. Sequenced input: PBMCs. The DNA sequence is TGTGCCAGCAGCCTGACAGGGGGCTCCACTAACACTGAAGCTTTCTTT. Translated, it gives CASSLTGGSTNTEAFF.